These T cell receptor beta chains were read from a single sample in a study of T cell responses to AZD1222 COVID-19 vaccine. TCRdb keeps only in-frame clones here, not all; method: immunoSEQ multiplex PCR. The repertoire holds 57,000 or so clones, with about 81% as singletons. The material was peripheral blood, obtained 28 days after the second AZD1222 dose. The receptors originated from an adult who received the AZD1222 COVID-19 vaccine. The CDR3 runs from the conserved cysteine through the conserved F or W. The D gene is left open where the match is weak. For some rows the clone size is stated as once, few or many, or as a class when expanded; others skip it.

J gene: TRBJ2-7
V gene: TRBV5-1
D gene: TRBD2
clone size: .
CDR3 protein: CASSMGTSGTRSYEQYF
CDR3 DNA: TGCGCCAGCAGCATGGGGACTAGCGGGACGCGCTCCTACGAGCAGTACTTC

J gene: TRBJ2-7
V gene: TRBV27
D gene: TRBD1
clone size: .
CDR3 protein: CAHNVTSRDRATYEQYF
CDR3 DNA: TGTGCCCATAACGTCACAAGCCGGGACAGGGCCACCTACGAGCAGTACTTC

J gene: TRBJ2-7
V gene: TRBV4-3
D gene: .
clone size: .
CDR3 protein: CASSQDRPGRYEQYF
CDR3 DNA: TGCGCCAGCAGCCAAGATCGTCCAGGGAGATACGAGCAGTACTTC

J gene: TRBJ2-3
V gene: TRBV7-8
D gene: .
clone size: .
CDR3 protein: CASSLVRREDTQYF
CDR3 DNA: TGTGCCAGCAGCTTAGTCAGGCGGGAAGATACGCAGTATTTT

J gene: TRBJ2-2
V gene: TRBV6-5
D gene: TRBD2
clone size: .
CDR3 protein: CATHRLAGAGGELFF
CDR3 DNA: TGTGCCACCCACAGACTAGCGGGAGCGGGCGGGGAGCTGTTTTTT

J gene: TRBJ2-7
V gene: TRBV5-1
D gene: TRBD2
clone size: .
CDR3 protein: CASSLEWGGNYEQYF
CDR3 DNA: TGCGCCAGCAGCTTGGAGTGGGGGGGTAACTACGAGCAGTACTTC

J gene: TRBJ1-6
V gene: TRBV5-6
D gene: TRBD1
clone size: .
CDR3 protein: CASSLGTGLSSPLHF
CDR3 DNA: TGTGCCAGCAGCTTGGGGACAGGGTTGTCTTCACCCCTCCACTTT

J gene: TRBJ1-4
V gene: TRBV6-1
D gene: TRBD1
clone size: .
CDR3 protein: CASSAPGTVGEKLFF
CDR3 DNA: TGTGCCAGCAGTGCCCCCGGGACAGTAGGGGAAAAACTGTTTTTT

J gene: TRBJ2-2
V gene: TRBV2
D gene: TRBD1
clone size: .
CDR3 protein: CASTGQGAYTGELFF
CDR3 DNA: TGTGCCAGCACCGGACAGGGGGCCTACACCGGGGAGCTGTTTTTT

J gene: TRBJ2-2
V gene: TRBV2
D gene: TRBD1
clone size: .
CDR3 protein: CASSSGTESITGELFF
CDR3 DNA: TGTGCCAGCAGTTCCGGGACAGAAAGTATAACCGGGGAGCTGTTTTTT

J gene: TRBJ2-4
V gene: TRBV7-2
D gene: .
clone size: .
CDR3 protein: CASSLNGVRPIAKNIQYF
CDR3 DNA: TGTGCCAGCAGCTTAAACGGTGTCAGGCCCATAGCCAAAAACATTCAGTACTTC

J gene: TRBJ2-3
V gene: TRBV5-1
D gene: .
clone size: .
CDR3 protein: CASSLDTDGTDTQYF
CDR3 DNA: TGCGCCAGCAGCTTGGACACCGATGGAACAGATACGCAGTATTTT

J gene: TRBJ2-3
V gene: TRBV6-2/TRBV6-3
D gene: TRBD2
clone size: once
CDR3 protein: CASSYGLAGDTDTQYF
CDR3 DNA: TGTGCCAGCAGTTACGGTCTAGCGGGGGACACAGATACGCAGTATTTT

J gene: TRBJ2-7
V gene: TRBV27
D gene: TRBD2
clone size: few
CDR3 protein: CASSFGDGRGYEQYF
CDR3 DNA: TGTGCCAGCAGTTTCGGGGACGGGCGGGGGTACGAGCAGTACTTC

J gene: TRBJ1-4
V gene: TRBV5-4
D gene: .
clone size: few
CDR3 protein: CASSNGRILNEKLFF
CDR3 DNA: TGTGCCAGCAGCAACGGACGGATACTTAATGAAAAACTGTTTTTT

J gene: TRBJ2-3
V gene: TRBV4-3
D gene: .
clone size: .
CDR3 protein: CASSQGRGFTDTQYF
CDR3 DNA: TGCGCCAGCAGCCAAGGGCGGGGATTTACGGATACGCAGTATTTT

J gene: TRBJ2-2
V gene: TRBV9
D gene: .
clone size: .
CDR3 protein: CASSGQTAGELFF
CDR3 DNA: TGTGCCAGCAGCGGGCAGACAGCGGGGGAGCTGTTTTTT

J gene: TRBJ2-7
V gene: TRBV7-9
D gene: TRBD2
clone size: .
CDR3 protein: CASSSILAGGPGEQYF
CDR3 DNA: TGTGCCAGCAGCTCAATACTAGCGGGAGGGCCCGGGGAGCAGTACTTC

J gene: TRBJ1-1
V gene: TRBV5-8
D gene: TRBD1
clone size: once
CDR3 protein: CASPGGLPSSRPMNTEAFF
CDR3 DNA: TGTGCCAGCCCAGGGGGGCTACCGTCTTCCCGGCCAATGAACACTGAAGCTTTCTTT

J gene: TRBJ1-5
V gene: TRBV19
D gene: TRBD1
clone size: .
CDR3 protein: CATSTSGTGEGQPQHF
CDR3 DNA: TGTGCCACTTCGACTTCAGGGACAGGGGAAGGGCAGCCCCAGCATTTT

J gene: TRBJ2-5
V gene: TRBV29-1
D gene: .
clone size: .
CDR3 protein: CSVGGGKGPETQYF
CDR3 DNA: TGCAGCGTTGGAGGCGGGAAGGGGCCAGAGACCCAGTACTTC

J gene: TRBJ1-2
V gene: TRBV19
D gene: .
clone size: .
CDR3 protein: CASSTNYGYTF
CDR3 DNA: TGTGCCAGTAGTACCAACTATGGCTACACCTTC

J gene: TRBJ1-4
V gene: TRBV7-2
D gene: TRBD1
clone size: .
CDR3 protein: CASGLEGAMGEKLFF
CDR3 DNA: TGTGCCAGCGGCCTCGAGGGGGCAATGGGAGAAAAACTGTTTTTT

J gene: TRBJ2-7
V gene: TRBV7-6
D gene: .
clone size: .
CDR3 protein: CASSLVRGATYEQYF
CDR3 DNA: TGTGCCAGCAGCTTAGTACGGGGGGCCACCTACGAGCAGTACTTC

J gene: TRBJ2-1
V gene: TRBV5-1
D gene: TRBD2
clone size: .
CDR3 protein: CASSFTTTSGINEQFF
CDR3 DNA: TGCGCCAGCAGCTTTACAACGACTAGCGGGATCAATGAGCAGTTCTTC

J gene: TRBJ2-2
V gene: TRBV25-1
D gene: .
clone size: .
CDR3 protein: CASRQAVAGELFF
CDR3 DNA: TGTGCCAGCAGACAGGCTGTCGCCGGGGAGCTGTTTTTT

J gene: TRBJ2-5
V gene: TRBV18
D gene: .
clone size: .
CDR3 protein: CASSPDSSETQYF
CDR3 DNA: TGTGCCAGCTCACCAGACTCCTCAGAGACCCAGTACTTC

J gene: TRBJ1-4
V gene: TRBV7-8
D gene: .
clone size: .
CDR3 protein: CASSRLGLREKLFF
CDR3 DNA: TGTGCCAGCAGCCGTCTAGGGTTAAGGGAAAAACTGTTTTTT

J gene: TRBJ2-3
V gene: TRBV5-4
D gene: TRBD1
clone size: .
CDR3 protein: CASSPGTASTDTQYF
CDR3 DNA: TGTGCCAGCAGCCCGGGGACAGCCAGCACAGATACGCAGTATTTT

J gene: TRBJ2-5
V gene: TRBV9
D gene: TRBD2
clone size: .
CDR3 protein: CASSVGSGGPPQETQYF
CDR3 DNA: TGTGCCAGCAGCGTAGGGTCGGGAGGGCCCCCACAAGAGACCCAGTACTTC

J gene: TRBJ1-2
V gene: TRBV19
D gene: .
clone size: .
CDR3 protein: CASYQGYGYTF
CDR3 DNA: TGTGCCAGTTATCAGGGGTATGGCTACACCTTC

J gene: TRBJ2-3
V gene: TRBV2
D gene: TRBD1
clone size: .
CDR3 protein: CASSGDRVSTDTQYF
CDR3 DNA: TGTGCCAGCAGTGGGGACAGGGTATCTACAGATACGCAGTATTTT

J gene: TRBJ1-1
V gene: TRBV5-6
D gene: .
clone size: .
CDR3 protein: CASSSLQGRTEAFF
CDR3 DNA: TGTGCCAGCAGCTCACTACAGGGCCGAACTGAAGCTTTCTTT

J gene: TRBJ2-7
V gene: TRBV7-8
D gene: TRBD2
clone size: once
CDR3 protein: CASSLESAWGTSVYEQYF
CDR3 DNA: TGTGCCAGCAGCTTAGAATCGGCATGGGGGACTAGCGTATACGAGCAGTACTTC

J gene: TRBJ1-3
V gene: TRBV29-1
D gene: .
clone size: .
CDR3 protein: CSVAWTVGNTIYF
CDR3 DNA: TGCAGCGTCGCATGGACAGTCGGAAACACCATATATTTT

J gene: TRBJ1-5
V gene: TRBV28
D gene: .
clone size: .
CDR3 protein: CATTHLLNQPQHF
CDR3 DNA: TGTGCCACCACCCACTTACTCAATCAGCCCCAGCATTTT

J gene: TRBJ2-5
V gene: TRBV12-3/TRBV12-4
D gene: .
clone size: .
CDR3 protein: CASGIAETQYF
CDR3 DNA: TGTGCCAGCGGAATCGCTGAGACCCAGTACTTC

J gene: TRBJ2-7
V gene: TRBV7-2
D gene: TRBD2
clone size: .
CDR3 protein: CASRHVGGMYEQYF
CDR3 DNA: TGTGCCAGCCGCCATGTGGGAGGGATGTACGAGCAGTACTTC

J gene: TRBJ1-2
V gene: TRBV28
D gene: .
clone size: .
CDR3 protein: CASSPTAPFGARNYGYTF
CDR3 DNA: TGTGCCAGCAGTCCCACCGCCCCCTTCGGGGCCCGAAACTATGGCTACACCTTC

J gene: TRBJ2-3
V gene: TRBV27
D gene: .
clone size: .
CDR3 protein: CASSLEQGALTDTQYF
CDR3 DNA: TGTGCCAGCAGTTTGGAGCAGGGTGCCCTCACAGATACGCAGTATTTT

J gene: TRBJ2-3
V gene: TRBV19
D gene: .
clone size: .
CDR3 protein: CASSIGHRVTDTQYF
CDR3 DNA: TGTGCCAGTAGTATCGGGCACAGGGTAACAGATACGCAGTATTTT

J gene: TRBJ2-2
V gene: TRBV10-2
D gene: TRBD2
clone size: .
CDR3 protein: CASTKSSGSTGELFF
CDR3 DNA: TGCGCCAGCACCAAATCTAGCGGGAGCACCGGGGAGCTGTTTTTT

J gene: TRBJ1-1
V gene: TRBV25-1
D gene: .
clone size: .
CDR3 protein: CASSDSLNTEAFF
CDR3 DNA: TGTGCCAGCAGTGACAGTTTGAACACTGAAGCTTTCTTT